The rows below give T cell receptor beta chains drawn from one sample of a study of cytomegalovirus exposure and HLA in healthy donors. Only in-frame clones appear in the TCRdb table, and some are missing; sequencing was by immunoSEQ multiplex PCR. The table includes about 86,000 clones, just under 80% detected once. The sequenced sample consisted of PBMCs. These receptors all stem from a male donor in good health and CMV-seropositive. The CDR3 runs from the conserved cysteine through the conserved F or W. Each record gives: CDR3 protein, CDR3 DNA, CDR3 length, J gene, D gene, clone size, V gene. D genes are given only for firm matches. The size of a clone is reported for some rows only, either as once, few or many, or as a class for expanded clones.

CASSLGIPGENGYTF,TGCGCCAGCAGCTTGGGAATCCCAGGGGAGAATGGCTACACCTTC,15,TRBJ1-2,.,.,TRBV5-1
CASSSRQGAYVNTGELFF,TGCGCCAGCAGCTCTAGACAGGGGGCCTACGTAAACACCGGGGAGCTGTTTTTT,18,TRBJ2-2,TRBD1,.,TRBV4-3
CASSLGASGLYEQYF,TGTGCCAGCAGCTTGGGGGCTAGCGGGCTCTACGAGCAGTACTTC,15,TRBJ2-7,TRBD2,once,TRBV5-5
CAWSPRQEHQETQYF,TGTGCCTGGAGTCCCCGACAGGAGCATCAAGAGACCCAGTACTTC,15,TRBJ2-5,.,.,TRBV30
CASSYSPGGETQYF,TGTGCCAGCAGTTACTCGCCAGGCGGGGAGACCCAGTACTTC,14,TRBJ2-5,.,few,TRBV6-5
CASSPRGGEIRQYF,TGTGCCAGCAGCCCCCGAGGAGGGGAGATAAGGCAGTACTTC,14,TRBJ2-7,.,.,TRBV7-9
CASSLGTSGRAGETQYF,TGTGCCAGCAGTTTAGGGACTAGCGGGAGGGCAGGTGAGACCCAGTACTTC,17,TRBJ2-5,TRBD2,.,TRBV27
CASSTRLAGTYNEQFF,TGTGCCAGCAGTACCCGACTAGCGGGAACATACAATGAGCAGTTCTTC,16,TRBJ2-1,TRBD2,.,TRBV27
CASSDRTSGYNEQFF,TGTGCCAGCAGTGATCGGACTAGCGGATACAATGAGCAGTTCTTC,15,TRBJ2-1,TRBD2,few,TRBV6-4
CAISGTSGSTGELFF,TGTGCCATCAGCGGGACTAGCGGGAGCACCGGGGAGCTGTTTTTT,15,TRBJ2-2,TRBD2,.,TRBV10-3
CASSATSDEQYF,TGTGCCAGCAGTGCTACTAGCGACGAGCAGTACTTC,12,TRBJ2-7,TRBD2,.,TRBV6-5
CASSQGLAGQETQYF,TGTGCCAGCAGCCAAGGACTAGCGGGACAAGAGACCCAGTACTTC,15,TRBJ2-5,TRBD2,.,TRBV4-2
CASRAGTSGLYEQFF,TGTGCCAGCAGAGCCGGGACTAGCGGGCTCTATGAGCAGTTCTTC,15,TRBJ2-1,TRBD2,.,TRBV6-4
CASRAETGGRNQPQHF,TGTGCCAGCAGGGCCGAGACAGGGGGCCGCAATCAGCCCCAGCATTTT,16,TRBJ1-5,TRBD1,.,TRBV7-8
CASSLKPMSQPQHF,TGTGCCAGCAGTTTGAAGCCCATGAGTCAGCCCCAGCATTTT,14,TRBJ1-5,.,.,TRBV27
CASSLGQGITDTQYF,TGTGCCAGCAGTTTGGGACAGGGGATCACAGATACGCAGTATTTT,15,TRBJ2-3,TRBD1,.,TRBV6-5
CASSFVPTSGAFYNEQFF,TGTGCCAGCAGCTTCGTGCCGACTAGCGGGGCCTTCTACAATGAGCAGTTCTTC,18,TRBJ2-1,TRBD2,.,TRBV7-2
CASSLRGTGLDTQYF,TGCGCCAGCAGCTTGAGGGGAACGGGACTAGATACGCAGTATTTT,15,TRBJ2-3,.,.,TRBV5-1
CASSQEDRGAEKLFF,TGCGCCAGCAGCCAAGAAGACAGGGGCGCTGAAAAACTGTTTTTT,15,TRBJ1-4,TRBD1,.,TRBV4-1
CASSLRRVSNQPQHF,TGTGCCAGCAGTTTGCGGAGGGTGAGCAATCAGCCCCAGCATTTT,15,TRBJ1-5,.,.,TRBV28
CASSGTSGSGANVLTF,TGTGCCAGCAGTGGGACTAGCGGGAGTGGGGCCAACGTCCTGACTTTC,16,TRBJ2-6,TRBD2,.,TRBV6-4
CATSRERLLAGSTDTQYF,TGTGCCACCAGCAGAGAGCGCCTACTAGCGGGAAGCACAGATACGCAGTATTTT,18,TRBJ2-3,TRBD2,.,TRBV15
CASSYSMQEDTQYF,TGTGCCAGCAGTTACAGCATGCAGGAAGATACGCAGTATTTT,14,TRBJ2-3,.,many,TRBV6-6
CASRPTGGAKSYGYTF,TGTGCCAGCAGACCGACAGGGGGCGCAAAGAGCTATGGCTACACCTTC,16,TRBJ1-2,TRBD1,.,TRBV27
CASSSLAGAQETQYF,TGCGCCAGCAGCTCGCTAGCGGGAGCCCAAGAGACCCAGTACTTC,15,TRBJ2-5,TRBD2,.,TRBV5-1
CASRDRGEGNEQFF,TGTGCCAGTAGGGATCGGGGGGAGGGGAATGAGCAGTTCTTC,14,TRBJ2-1,TRBD2,.,TRBV19